The 11 T cell receptor beta chains in this list originate from one sample, sequenced in a study of CD8 T cells in Susac syndrome. RNA totalling roughly 0.5 to 1 ug underwent reverse transcription with random hexamers. One entry per CDR3 protein results from TCRdb running MiXCR on the immunoSEQ multiplex PCR reads. The table lists about 80,000 distinct CDR3 sequences, approximately 94% of them singletons. Sequenced sample: CD8+ T cells from PBMCs. All receptors come from a human donor in good health.

V and J are TRBV3-1 and TRBJ2-1, with 8 bases fitting TRBD1. Germline V gives CDR1 LGHDT, CDR2 YNNKEL (reference sequence). The CDR3 spans 12 residues. V lost 10 bases and J lost 8; bases outside the gene matches: 7. The CDR3 loop is CATTGAWDEQFF. In DNA, the CDR3 is TGTGCCACGACAGGGGCCTGGGATGAGCAGTTCTTC.

The rearrangement uses TRBV5-6 and TRBJ2-5; D is uncertain. This CDR3 region has 14 residues. V was cut by 2 bases and J by 3 bases, with 11 bases left in between. Germline-derived CDR1 and CDR2 are SGHDT and YYEEEE. CDR3 region: CASSFGPRKETQYF. For the CDR3, the DNA is TGTGCCAGCAGCTTTGGACCCAGAAAAGAGACCCAGTACTTC.

This chain connects TRBV6-5 to TRBJ2-3, with 8 bases identical to TRBD1. Germline assignment: CDR1 MNHEY and CDR2 SVGAGI. The CDR3 is 15 residues long. J gave up 6 bases and V 6 bases, and 11 bases lay outside the gene matches. The CDR3 protein is CASRSGQGQSDTQYF. In DNA form, the CDR3 reads TGTGCCAGCAGATCAGGACAGGGTCAAAGCGATACGCAGTATTTT.

V usage is TRBV2 and J usage is TRBJ2-1, with D uncertain. The germline gives CDR1 SNHLY, CDR2 FYNNEI. Trimming pared 1 base from V and 4 bases from J, leaving 5 bases between. The CDR3 extends over 13 amino acids. The CDR3 sequence is CASSEGLYNEQFF. Here the CDR3 DNA reads TGTGCCAGCAGTGAAGGACTGTACAATGAGCAGTTCTTC.

The CDR3 DNA follows: TGTGCCAGCAGCCAAGAAGCCCGAGGGACCCAGTACTTC. As protein: CASSQEARGTQYF. V usage is TRBV14 and J usage is TRBJ2-5; D is undetermined. Trimming stripped 0 bases from V and 7 bases from J, with 9 bases between. Germline-derived CDR1 and CDR2 are SGHDN and FVKESK. This CDR3 has 13 residues.

V gene TRBV29-1 combines with J gene TRBJ2-1, with TRBD1 as a possible D gene (5 bases). The germline V and J ends were trimmed by 4 bases and 4 bases, with 11 bases remaining between them. Germline V gene lookup returns CDR1 SQVTM and CDR2 ANQGSEA. The CDR3 totals 13 residues. CDR3 protein: CSVGQSDYNEQFF. CDR3 DNA: TGCAGCGTTGGACAGAGCGATTACAATGAGCAGTTCTTC.

The J gene is TRBJ2-1, the V gene TRBV29-1, with 8 bases that match TRBD2. Unmatched junction bases numbered 9, after V lost 3 bases and J lost 8 bases. Germline values: CDR1 SQVTM, CDR2 ANQGSEA. The CDR3 has 14 amino acids. CDR3 loop: CSVDYGGARDEQFF. The DNA of the CDR3 is TGCAGCGTTGATTACGGGGGGGCCAGGGATGAGCAGTTCTTC.

The J gene is TRBJ2-7, the V gene TRBV9; D unresolved. The V end lost 2 bases, the J end lost 2 bases, and 11 bases lay between the germline ends. CDR3 length: 14 residues. Looked up from germline, CDR1 is SGDLS and CDR2 is YYNGEE. The CDR3 region is CASSVGLPAYEQYF. The CDR3 DNA sequence: TGTGCCAGCAGCGTTGGCCTACCCGCCTACGAGCAGTACTTC.

The genes are TRBV25-1 and TRBJ1-4; D might be TRBD1 (5 bases). CDR1 and CDR2 from the germline V gene are MGHDK and SYGVNS. V shed 0 bases and J shed 13 bases, with 12 bases lying between them. This CDR3 region has 13 residues. The CDR3 loop reads CASSEYSGQGLFF. The CDR3 DNA reads as TGTGCCAGCAGTGAATATTCGGGTCAGGGACTGTTTTTT. Full variable domain (missing parts from reference TRBV25-1 and TRBJ1-4): EADIYQTPRYLVIGTGKKITLECSQTMGHDKMYWYQQDPGMELHLIHYSYGVNSTEKGDLSSESTVSRIRTEHFPLTLESARPSHTSQYLCASSEYSGQGLFFGSGTQLSVL.

This rearrangement joins TRBV7-2 to TRBJ1-1; 7 bases align to TRBD1. The ends lost 2 bases at V and 6 bases at J; junction bases unmatched: 15. The CDR3 contains 17 residues. CDR1 and CDR2 (germline): SGHTA, FQGNSA. The CDR3 here is CASSLFTWGQFGPEAFF. The CDR3 region has the DNA TGTGCCAGCAGCTTATTTACTTGGGGACAGTTCGGGCCTGAAGCTTTCTTT.

The chain recombines TRBV7-9 with TRBJ2-1; 10 bases align to TRBD1. The CDR3 has 16 residues. J gave up 0 bases and V 9 bases, and 8 bases lay outside the gene matches. From germline, CDR1 is SEHNR and CDR2 FQNEAQ (reference sequence). The chain's CDR3 is CASLDRGPSSYNEQFF. The DNA for the CDR3 is TGTGCCAGTCTCGACAGGGGGCCCAGCTCCTACAATGAGCAGTTCTTC. The whole variable domain, remainder taken from reference TRBV7-9 and TRBJ2-1, is DTGVSQNPRHKITKRGQNVTFRCDPISEHNRLYWYRQTLGQGPEFLTYFQNEAQLEKSRLLSDRFSAERPKGSFSTLEIQRTEQGDSAMYLCASLDRGPSSYNEQFFGPGTRLTVL.